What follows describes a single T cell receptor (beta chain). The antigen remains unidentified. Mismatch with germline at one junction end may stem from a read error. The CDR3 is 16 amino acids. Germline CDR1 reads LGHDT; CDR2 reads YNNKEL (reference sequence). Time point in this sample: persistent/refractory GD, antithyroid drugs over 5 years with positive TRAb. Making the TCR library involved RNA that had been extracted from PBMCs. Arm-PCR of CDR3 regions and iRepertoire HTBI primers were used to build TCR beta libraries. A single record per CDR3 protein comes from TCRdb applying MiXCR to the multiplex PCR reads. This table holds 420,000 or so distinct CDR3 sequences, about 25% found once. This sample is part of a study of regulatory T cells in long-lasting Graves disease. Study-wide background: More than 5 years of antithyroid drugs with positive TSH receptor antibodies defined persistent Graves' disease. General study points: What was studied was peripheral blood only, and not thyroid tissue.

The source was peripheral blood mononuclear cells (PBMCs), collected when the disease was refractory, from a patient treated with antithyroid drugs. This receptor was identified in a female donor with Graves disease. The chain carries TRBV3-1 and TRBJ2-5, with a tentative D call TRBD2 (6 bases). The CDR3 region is CASTQNSQPRGETQYF. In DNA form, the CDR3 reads TGTGCCAGCACCCAAAATAGCCAGCCCCGGGGGGAGACCCAGTACTTC.